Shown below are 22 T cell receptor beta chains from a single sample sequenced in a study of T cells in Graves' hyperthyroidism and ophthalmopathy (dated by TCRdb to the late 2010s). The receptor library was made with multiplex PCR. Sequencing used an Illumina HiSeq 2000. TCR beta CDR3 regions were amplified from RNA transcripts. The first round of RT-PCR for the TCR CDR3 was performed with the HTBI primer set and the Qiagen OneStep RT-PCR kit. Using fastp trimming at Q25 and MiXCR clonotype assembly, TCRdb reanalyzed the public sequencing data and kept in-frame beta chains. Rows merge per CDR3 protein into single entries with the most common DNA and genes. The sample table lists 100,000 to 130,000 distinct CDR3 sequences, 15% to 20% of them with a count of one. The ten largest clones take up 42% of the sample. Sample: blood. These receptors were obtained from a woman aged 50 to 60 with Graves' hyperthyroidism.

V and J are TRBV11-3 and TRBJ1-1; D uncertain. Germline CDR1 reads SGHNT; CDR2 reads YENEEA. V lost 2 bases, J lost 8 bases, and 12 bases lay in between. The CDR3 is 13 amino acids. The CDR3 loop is CASSLLSPREAFF. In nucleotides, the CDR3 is TGTGCCAGCAGCTTATTGTCACCTAGAGAAGCTTTCTTT.

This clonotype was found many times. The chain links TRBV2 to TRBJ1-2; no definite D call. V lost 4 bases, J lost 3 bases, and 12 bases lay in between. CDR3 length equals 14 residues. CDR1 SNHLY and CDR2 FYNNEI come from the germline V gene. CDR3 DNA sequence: TGTGCCAGCAGTGCCCCCCGCCTCGACTATGGCTACACCTTC. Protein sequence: CASSAPRLDYGYTF.

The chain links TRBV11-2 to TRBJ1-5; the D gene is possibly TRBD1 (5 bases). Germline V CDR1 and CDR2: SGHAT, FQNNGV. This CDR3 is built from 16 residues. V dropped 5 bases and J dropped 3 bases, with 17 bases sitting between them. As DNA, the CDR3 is TGTGCCAGCAGCGGGGGGGTTGGCAAACCCAATCAGCCCCAGCATTTT. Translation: CASSGGVGKPNQPQHF.

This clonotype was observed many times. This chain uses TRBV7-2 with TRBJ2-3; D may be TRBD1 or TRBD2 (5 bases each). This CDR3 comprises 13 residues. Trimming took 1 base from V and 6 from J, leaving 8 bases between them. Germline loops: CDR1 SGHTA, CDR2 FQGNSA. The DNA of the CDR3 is TGTGCCAGCAGCTTAGGAGGGGCGGATACGCAGTATTTT. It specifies CASSLGGADTQYF.

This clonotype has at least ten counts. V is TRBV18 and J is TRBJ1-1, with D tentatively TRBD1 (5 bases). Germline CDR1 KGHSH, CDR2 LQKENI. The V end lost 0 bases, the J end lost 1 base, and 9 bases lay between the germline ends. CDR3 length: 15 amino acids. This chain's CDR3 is CASSPPEGKNTEAFF. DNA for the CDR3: TGTGCCAGCTCACCACCGGAGGGGAAGAACACTGAAGCTTTCTTT.

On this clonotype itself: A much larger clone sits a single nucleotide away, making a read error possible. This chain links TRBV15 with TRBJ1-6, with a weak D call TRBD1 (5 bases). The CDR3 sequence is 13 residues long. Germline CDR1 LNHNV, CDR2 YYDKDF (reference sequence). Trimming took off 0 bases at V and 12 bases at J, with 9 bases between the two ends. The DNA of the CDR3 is TGTGCCACCAGCAGAGAGGGGGATTTACCCCTCCACTTT. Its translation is CATSREGDLPLHF.

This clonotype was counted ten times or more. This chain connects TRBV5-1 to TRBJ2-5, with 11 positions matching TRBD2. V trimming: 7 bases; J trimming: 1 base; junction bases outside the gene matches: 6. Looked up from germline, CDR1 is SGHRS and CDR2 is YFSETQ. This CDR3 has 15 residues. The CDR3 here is CASLRGTSGQETQYF. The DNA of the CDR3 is TGCGCCAGCCTCCGGGGGACTAGCGGCCAAGAGACCCAGTACTTC.

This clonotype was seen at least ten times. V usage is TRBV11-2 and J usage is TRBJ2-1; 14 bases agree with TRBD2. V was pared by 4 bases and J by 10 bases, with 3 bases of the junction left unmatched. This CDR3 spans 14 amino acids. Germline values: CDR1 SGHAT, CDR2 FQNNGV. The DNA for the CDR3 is TGTGCCAGCAGCTCGGGACTAGCGGGAGAGGAGCAGTTCTTC. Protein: CASSSGLAGEEQFF.

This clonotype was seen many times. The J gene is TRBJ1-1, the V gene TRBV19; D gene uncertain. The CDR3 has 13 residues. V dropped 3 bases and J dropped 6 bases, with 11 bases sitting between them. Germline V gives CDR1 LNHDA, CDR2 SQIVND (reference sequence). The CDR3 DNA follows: TGTGCCAGTAGTATCTCCTCTGGGGCTGAAGCTTTCTTT. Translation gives CASSISSGAEAFF.

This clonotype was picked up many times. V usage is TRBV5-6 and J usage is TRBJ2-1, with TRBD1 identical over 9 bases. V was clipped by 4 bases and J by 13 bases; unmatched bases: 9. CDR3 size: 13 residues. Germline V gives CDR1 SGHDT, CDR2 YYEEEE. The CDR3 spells CASSVDRTGGQFF. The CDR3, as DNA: TGTGCCAGCAGCGTTGATCGAACAGGGGGCCAGTTCTTC.

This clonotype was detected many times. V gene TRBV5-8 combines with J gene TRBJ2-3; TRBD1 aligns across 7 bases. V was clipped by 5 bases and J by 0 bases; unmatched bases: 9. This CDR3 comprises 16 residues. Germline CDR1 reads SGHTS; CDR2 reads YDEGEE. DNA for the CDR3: TGTGCCAGCAGACAATCCGGGACAGCTAGCACAGATACGCAGTATTTT. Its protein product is CASRQSGTASTDTQYF.

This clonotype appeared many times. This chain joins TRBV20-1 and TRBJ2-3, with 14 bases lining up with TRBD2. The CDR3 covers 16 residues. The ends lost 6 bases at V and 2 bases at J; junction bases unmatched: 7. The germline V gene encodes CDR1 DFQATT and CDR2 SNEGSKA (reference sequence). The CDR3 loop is CSATGLAGVLTDTQYF. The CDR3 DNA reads TGCAGTGCGACGGGACTAGCGGGAGTACTCACAGATACGCAGTATTTT.

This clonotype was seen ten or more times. The CDR3 DNA is TGTGCCAGCACTCGTCACCCGAACACCGGGGAGCTGTTTTTT. Translated: CASTRHPNTGELFF. The J gene is TRBJ2-2, the V gene TRBV28; no clear D. The germline V and J ends were trimmed by 7 bases and 0 bases, with 9 bases remaining between them. The CDR3 is made up of 14 amino acids. Germline CDR1 MDHEN, CDR2 SYDVKM.

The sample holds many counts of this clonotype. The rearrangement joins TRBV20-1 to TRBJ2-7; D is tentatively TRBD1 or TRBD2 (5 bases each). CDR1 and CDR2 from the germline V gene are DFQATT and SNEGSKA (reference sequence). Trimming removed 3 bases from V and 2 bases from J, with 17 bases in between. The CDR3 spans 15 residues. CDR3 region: CSASRPGRRPYEQYF. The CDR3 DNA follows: TGCAGTGCTAGCCGCCCGGGGCGGAGACCCTACGAGCAGTACTTC.

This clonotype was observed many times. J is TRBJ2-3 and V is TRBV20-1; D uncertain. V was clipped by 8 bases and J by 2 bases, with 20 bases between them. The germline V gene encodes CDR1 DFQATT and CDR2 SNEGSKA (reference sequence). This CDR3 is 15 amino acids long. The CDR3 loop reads CSLRSSASNTDTQYF. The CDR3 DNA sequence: TGCAGTCTCAGAAGTTCAGCTTCTAACACAGATACGCAGTATTTT.

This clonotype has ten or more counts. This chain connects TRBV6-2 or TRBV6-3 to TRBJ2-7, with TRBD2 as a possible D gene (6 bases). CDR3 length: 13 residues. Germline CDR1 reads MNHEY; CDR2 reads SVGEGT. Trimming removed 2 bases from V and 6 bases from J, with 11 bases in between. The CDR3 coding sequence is TGTGCCAGCAGTTACGGAGGGGCCGGCGAGCAGTACTTC. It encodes CASSYGGAGEQYF.

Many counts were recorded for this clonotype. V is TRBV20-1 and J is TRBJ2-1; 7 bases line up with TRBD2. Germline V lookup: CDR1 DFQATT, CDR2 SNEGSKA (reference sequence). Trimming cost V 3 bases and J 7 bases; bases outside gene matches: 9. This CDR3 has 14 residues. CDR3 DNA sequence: TGCAGTGCTAGGGATACGGGAGGTGGGAATGAGCAGTTCTTC. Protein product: CSARDTGGGNEQFF.

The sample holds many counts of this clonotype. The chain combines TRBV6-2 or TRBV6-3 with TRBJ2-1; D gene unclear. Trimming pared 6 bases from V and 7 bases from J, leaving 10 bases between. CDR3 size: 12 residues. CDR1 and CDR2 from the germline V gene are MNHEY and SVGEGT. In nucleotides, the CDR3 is TGTGCCAGCAGCCGATTTACAAATGAGCAGTTCTTC. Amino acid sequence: CASSRFTNEQFF.

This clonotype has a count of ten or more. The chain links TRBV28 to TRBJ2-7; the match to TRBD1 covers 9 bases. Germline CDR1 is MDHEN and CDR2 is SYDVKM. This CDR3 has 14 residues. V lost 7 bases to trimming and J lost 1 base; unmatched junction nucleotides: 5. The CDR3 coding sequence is TGTGCCAGCAAGGCCGGGACAGGGTCCTACGAGCAGTACTTC. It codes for CASKAGTGSYEQYF.

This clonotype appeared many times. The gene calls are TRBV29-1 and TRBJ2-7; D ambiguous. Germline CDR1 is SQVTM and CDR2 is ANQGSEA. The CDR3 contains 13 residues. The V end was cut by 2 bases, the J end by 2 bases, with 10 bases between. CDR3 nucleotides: TGCAGCGTTGAAATGCAGCTAACCTACGAGCAGTACTTC. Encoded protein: CSVEMQLTYEQYF.

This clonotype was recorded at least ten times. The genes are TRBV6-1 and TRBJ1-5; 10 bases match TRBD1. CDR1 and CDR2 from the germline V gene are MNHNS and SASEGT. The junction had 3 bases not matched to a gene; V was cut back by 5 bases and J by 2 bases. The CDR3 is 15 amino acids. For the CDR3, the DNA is TGTGCCAGCAGTCCCGGGACAGGGGGCAATCAGCCCCAGCATTTT. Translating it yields CASSPGTGGNQPQHF.

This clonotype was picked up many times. The CDR3 here is CATSRGPLDRGREQYV. The CDR3 DNA reads as TGTGCCACCAGCAGAGGCCCGCTGGACAGGGGGCGCGAGCAGTACGTC. The genes are TRBV15 and TRBJ2-7; 11 positions match TRBD1. The CDR3 sequence is 16 residues long. V lost 1 base to trimming and J lost 6 bases; unmatched junction nucleotides: 8. Looked up from germline, CDR1 is LNHNV and CDR2 is YYDKDF (reference sequence).